The 18 T cell receptor beta chains listed next were all sequenced from one sample in a study of T cells in Graves' hyperthyroidism and ophthalmopathy. It was RNA transcripts that yielded the amplified TCR beta CDR3 regions. With the HTBI primer set, the TCR CDR3 went through a first round of RT-PCR. One entry per CDR3 protein, called by TCRdb with MiXCR from the multiplex PCR reads. The top ten hold less than 65% of the sample, which has some 530,000 distinct CDR3 sequences, roughly 23% seen once. Input material: blood. The receptor set was obtained from a woman in her 70s with Graves' ophthalmopathy.

This clonotype was seen at least ten times. The chain links TRBV15 to TRBJ2-5, with D possibly matching TRBD1 (5 bases). The CDR3 extends over 13 amino acids. Trimming took off 6 bases at V and 5 bases at J, with 13 bases between the two ends. The germline gives CDR1 LNHNV, CDR2 YYDKDF (reference sequence). This CDR3 is CATSGARVETQYF. The CDR3 nucleotides are TGTGCCACCAGTGGGGCCCGGGTTGAGACCCAGTACTTC.

The table lists this clonotype with a few counts. This chain uses TRBV5-1 with TRBJ2-1, with no clear D. V lost 4 bases to trimming and J lost 6 bases, with 17 bases between them. The CDR3 is 15 residues long. Germline loops: CDR1 SGHRS, CDR2 YFSETQ. Here the CDR3 DNA reads TGCGCCAGCAGCCCCGAAGCTAGTTCTGGCAATGAGCAGTTCTTC. It translates to CASSPEASSGNEQFF.

V usage is TRBV11-2 and J usage is TRBJ2-1; no clear D gene. V lost 5 bases and J 8 bases, leaving 10 bases between the germline ends. The CDR3 length is 12 residues. The germline V gene has CDR1 SGHAT and CDR2 FQNNGV. The CDR3 loop is CASSPSRHEQFF. The DNA for the CDR3 is TGTGCCAGCAGCCCTAGTAGGCATGAGCAGTTCTTC.

This clonotype came up a few times. This sequence joins TRBV4-1 and TRBJ1-2; D is unclear. This CDR3 has 14 residues. Germline V CDR1 and CDR2: MGHRA, YSYEKL. V dropped 4 bases and J dropped 0 bases, with 9 bases sitting between them. The DNA of the CDR3 is TGCGCCAGCAGCCCTGGGGTTGCTAACTATGGCTACACCTTC. Amino acid sequence: CASSPGVANYGYTF.

The chain recombines TRBV11-3 with TRBJ2-2; D possibly uses TRBD1 or TRBD2 (5 bases each). This CDR3 spans 13 amino acids. V lost 9 bases and J 6 bases, leaving 14 bases between the germline ends. The germline CDR1 and CDR2 sequences are SGHNT and YENEEA. In nucleotides, the CDR3 is TGTGCCAGTTCGACCGGGGCCGCCGGGGAGCTGTTTTTT. This sequence encodes CASSTGAAGELFF.

The V and J genes are TRBV3-1 and TRBJ2-3; D is undetermined. Germline V gene data show CDR1 as LGHDT and CDR2 as YNNKEL (reference sequence). The CDR3 loop spans 13 amino acids. The V end was cut by 4 bases, the J end by 2 bases, with 7 bases between. The CDR3 nucleotides are TGTGCCAGCAGCCTCCTACACACAGATACGCAGTATTTT. The encoded protein is CASSLLHTDTQYF.

This clonotype was counted between two and nine times. V usage is TRBV2 and J usage is TRBJ1-2; D is possibly TRBD1 (5 bases). From germline, CDR1 is SNHLY and CDR2 FYNNEI. Trimming took off 4 bases at V and 3 bases at J, with 12 bases between the two ends. The CDR3 is 14 amino acids. CDR3 sequence (DNA): TGTGCCAGCAGTGCTACGGGCAGGGACTATGGCTACACCTTC. Translating it yields CASSATGRDYGYTF. The full variable domain, rest sourced from reference TRBV2 and TRBJ1-2, is EPEVTQTPSHQVTQMGQEVILRCVPISNHLYFYWYRQILGQKVEFLVSFYNNEISEKSEIFDDQFSVERPDGSNFTLKIRSTKLEDSAMYFCASSATGRDYGYTFGSGTRLTVV.

J is TRBJ2-7 and V is TRBV20-1, with TRBD1 matching 11 bases. The CDR3 is made up of 17 amino acids. V shed 6 bases and J 0 bases; nucleotides not matched to a gene: 13. CDR1 DFQATT and CDR2 SNEGSKA come from the germline V gene (reference sequence). The CDR3 DNA reads as TGCAGTGCGGGTGGACAGGGGGCGGAGCGGAGCTCCTACGAGCAGTACTTC. Encoded protein: CSAGGQGAERSSYEQYF.

This sequence joins TRBV10-3 and TRBJ2-5; D might be TRBD2 (5 bases). The CDR3 is 13 residues long. Looked up from germline, CDR1 is ENHRY and CDR2 is SYGVKD. Trimming left V 0 bases short and J 5 bases short, with 7 bases between. CDR3 nucleotide sequence: TGTGCCATCAGTGAGTCCGGGAAGGAGACCCAGTACTTC. It translates to CAISESGKETQYF.

The table lists this clonotype with a few counts. The chain joins TRBV2 to TRBJ2-3; 9 bases match TRBD2. With V trimmed by 2 bases and J by 0 bases, 6 bases remained unmatched. CDR1 and CDR2 (germline): SNHLY, FYNNEI. This CDR3 spans 17 amino acids. The CDR3 loop is CASSERGLATSTDTQYF. The CDR3 nucleotides are TGTGCCAGCAGTGAACGCGGACTAGCGACTAGCACAGATACGCAGTATTTT.

Ten or more counts support this clonotype. This sequence joins TRBV27 and TRBJ1-1, with D perhaps matching TRBD1 (6 bases). The CDR3 covers 14 residues. Between the trimmed V and J ends, which lost 6 bases and 1 base, there was a span of 12 bases. Germline V gene lookup returns CDR1 MNHEY and CDR2 SMNVEV (reference sequence). In DNA form, the CDR3 reads TGTGCCAGCAGCGCCTTGGGGGCGAACACTGAAGCTTTCTTT. Translated, it gives CASSALGANTEAFF.

Turning to this clonotype: Relative to the germline gene, one junction end is altered; a read error may explain this. The rearrangement links TRBV7-2 to TRBJ2-5; 10 bases line up with TRBD1. CDR1 is SGHTA and CDR2 is FQGNSA in the germline V gene. This CDR3 comprises 15 residues. CDR3 protein: CASSQSPGQGETQYF. CDR3 in DNA: TGCGCCAGCAGCCAATCCCCGGGACAGGGGGAGACCCAGTACTTC.

This clonotype turned up a few times. The chain employs TRBV3-1 and TRBJ1-1, with D unclear. Per the germline V gene, CDR1 is LGHDT and CDR2 is YNNKEL (reference sequence). The length of the CDR3 is 14 residues. Trimming removed 1 base at V and 5 bases at J, with 11 bases between. DNA of the CDR3: TGTGCCAGCAGCCAAGTGGTTGGGAATACTGAAGCTTTCTTT. Its translation is CASSQVVGNTEAFF.

This clonotype was seen a single time. The J gene is TRBJ2-1, the V gene TRBV19; TRBD2 aligns across 15 bases. The CDR3 length is 19 residues. V lost 6 bases, J lost 0 bases, and 9 bases stayed unmatched. Germline CDR1 and CDR2: LNHDA and SQIVND (reference sequence). CDR3 protein: CASSGIGTSGRSSYNEQFF. In DNA form, the CDR3 reads TGTGCCAGTAGCGGGATCGGGACTAGCGGGAGGAGCTCCTACAATGAGCAGTTCTTC.

V and J are TRBV6-1 and TRBJ2-2, with 11 nucleotides matching TRBD2. The germline V gene has CDR1 MNHNS and CDR2 SASEGT. J lost 7 bases, V lost 7 bases, and 20 bases had no gene match. The CDR3 contains 19 residues. DNA of the CDR3: TGTGCCAGCACCTCCTTACACGGACTAGCGGGTTTTGTGGGCGGGGAGCTGTTTTTT. Translation: CASTSLHGLAGFVGGELFF.

V gene TRBV6-2 or TRBV6-3 combines with J gene TRBJ2-7, with D possibly being TRBD2 (5 bases). The CDR3 runs 15 residues. V lost 4 bases and J 7 bases, leaving 20 bases between the germline ends. Per the germline V gene, CDR1 is MNHEY and CDR2 is SVGEGT. The CDR3 is CASSFEAEEVLEQYF. CDR3 bases: TGTGCCAGCAGTTTTGAGGCGGAGGAGGTTCTTGAGCAGTACTTC.

The chain joins TRBV20-1 to TRBJ1-6, with 7 bases identical to TRBD1. Unmatched junction bases numbered 5, after V lost 5 bases and J lost 4 bases. The CDR3 runs to 14 residues. CDR1 and CDR2 (germline): DFQATT, SNEGSKA (reference sequence). In nucleotides, the CDR3 is TGCAGTGCTGAAACAGGGGTGTATAATTCACCCCTCCACTTT. Amino acids: CSAETGVYNSPLHF.

J is TRBJ1-6 and V is TRBV7-2; D is unclear. Looked up from germline, CDR1 is SGHTA and CDR2 is FQGNSA. Trimming removed 3 bases at V and 7 bases at J, with 13 bases between. This CDR3 contains 15 residues. CDR3 residues: CASSFSLGWNSPLHF. CDR3 coding DNA: TGTGCCAGCAGCTTTAGTCTGGGTTGGAATTCACCCCTCCACTTT.